This TCR beta chain was recorded in a study of shared clonotypes between healthy human individuals. The table lists this clone with a few counts. The antigen remains unidentified. Replicate PCRs from sorted subsets contained approximately 220 ng DNA, which is 29,000 or so T cell genomes. The repertoire was sequenced with immunoSEQ multiplex PCR; TCRdb's copy has only in-frame clones and lacks some. The data show about 110,000 clones, more than 65% seen once. V shed 4 bases and J 7 bases; nucleotides not matched to a gene: 18. Germline V gives CDR1 LNHDA, CDR2 SQIVND (reference sequence). CDR3 length: 18 residues. Overall study results and limits: With a handful of donors compared, 4% to 5% of naive CD4 clonotypes were shared. Estimated richness values were generally larger in naive subsets than in memory subsets.

The chain combines TRBV19 with TRBJ2-1; 8 bases agree with TRBD1. Input material: memory CD8+ T cells sorted from blood. Subset: CD45RO+ cells pooled with CCR7-negative TemRA cells. The TCR sequence derives from a woman aged 25 to 39 in good health. The CDR3 reads CASSTSYPGGIYGNEQFF. The CDR3 region has the DNA TGTGCCAGTAGTACTTCATACCCAGGGGGCATATATGGGAATGAGCAGTTCTTC.